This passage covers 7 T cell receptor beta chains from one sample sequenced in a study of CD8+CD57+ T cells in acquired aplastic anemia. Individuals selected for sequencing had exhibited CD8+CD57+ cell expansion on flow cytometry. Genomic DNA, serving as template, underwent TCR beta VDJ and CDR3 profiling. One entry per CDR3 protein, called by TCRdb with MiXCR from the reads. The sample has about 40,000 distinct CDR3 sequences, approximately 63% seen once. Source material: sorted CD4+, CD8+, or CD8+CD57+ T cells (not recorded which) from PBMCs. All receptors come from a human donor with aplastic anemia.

The CDR3 DNA sequence: TGTGCCAGCAGTGGGCGGAGGGGACAGCCCCGAGGCACTGAAGCTTTCTTT. Translated: CASSGRRGQPRGTEAFF. The V gene is TRBV6-1, the J gene TRBJ1-1; 7 nucleotides agree with TRBD1. Germline loops: CDR1 MNHNS, CDR2 SASEGT. The CDR3 length is 17 residues. The junction had 15 bases not matched to a gene; V was cut back by 4 bases and J by 4 bases.

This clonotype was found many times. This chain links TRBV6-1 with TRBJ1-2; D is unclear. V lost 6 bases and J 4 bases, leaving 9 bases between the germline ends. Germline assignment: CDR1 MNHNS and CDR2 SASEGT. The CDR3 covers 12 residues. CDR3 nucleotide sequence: TGTGCCAGCAGCCCCGGAGCCTATGGCTACACCTTC. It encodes CASSPGAYGYTF.

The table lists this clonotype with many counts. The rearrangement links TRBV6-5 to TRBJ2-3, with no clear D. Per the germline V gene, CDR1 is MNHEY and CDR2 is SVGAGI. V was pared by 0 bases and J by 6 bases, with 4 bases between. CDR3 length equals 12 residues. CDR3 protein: CASSYSRDTQYF. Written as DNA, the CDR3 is TGTGCCAGCAGTTACTCTAGGGATACGCAGTATTTT.

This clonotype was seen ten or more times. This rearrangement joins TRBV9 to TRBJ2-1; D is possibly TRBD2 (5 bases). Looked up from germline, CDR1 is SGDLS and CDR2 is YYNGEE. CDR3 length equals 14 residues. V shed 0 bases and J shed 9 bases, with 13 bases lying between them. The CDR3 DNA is TGTGCCAGCAGCGTAGCCGGGGTGGAAGGTGAGCAGTTCTTC. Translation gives CASSVAGVEGEQFF.

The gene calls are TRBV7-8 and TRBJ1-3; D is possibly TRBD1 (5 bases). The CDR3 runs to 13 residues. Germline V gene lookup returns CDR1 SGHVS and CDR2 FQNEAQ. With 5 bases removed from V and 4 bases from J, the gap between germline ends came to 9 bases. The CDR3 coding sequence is TGTGCCAGCAGCCCCGGGGGAGGAAACACCATATATTTT. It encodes CASSPGGGNTIYF.

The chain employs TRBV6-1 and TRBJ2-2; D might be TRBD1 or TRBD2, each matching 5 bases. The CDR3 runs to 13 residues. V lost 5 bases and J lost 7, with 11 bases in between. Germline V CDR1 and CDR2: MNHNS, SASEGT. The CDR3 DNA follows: TGTGCCAGCAGTCGGGGACGGGACGGGGAGCTGTTTTTT. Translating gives CASSRGRDGELFF.

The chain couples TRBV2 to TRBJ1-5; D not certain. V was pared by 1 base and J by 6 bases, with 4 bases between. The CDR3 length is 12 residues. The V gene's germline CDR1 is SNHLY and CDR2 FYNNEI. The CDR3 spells CASSEEVQPQHF. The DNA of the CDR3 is TGTGCCAGCAGTGAAGAGGTTCAGCCCCAGCATTTT.